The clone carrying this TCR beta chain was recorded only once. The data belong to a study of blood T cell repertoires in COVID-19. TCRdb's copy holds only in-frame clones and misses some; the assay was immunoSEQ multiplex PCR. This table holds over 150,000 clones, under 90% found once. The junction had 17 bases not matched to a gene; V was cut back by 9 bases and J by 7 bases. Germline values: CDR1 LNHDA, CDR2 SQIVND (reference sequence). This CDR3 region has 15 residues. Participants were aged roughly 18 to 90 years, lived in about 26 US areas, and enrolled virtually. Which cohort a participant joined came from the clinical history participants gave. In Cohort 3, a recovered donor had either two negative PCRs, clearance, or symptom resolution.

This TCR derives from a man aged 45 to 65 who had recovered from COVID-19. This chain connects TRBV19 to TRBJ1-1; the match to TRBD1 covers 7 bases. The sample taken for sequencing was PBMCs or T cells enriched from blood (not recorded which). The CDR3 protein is CASKTGQARDSEAFF. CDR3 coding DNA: TGTGCCAGCAAAACAGGACAGGCTCGAGATAGTGAAGCTTTCTTT.